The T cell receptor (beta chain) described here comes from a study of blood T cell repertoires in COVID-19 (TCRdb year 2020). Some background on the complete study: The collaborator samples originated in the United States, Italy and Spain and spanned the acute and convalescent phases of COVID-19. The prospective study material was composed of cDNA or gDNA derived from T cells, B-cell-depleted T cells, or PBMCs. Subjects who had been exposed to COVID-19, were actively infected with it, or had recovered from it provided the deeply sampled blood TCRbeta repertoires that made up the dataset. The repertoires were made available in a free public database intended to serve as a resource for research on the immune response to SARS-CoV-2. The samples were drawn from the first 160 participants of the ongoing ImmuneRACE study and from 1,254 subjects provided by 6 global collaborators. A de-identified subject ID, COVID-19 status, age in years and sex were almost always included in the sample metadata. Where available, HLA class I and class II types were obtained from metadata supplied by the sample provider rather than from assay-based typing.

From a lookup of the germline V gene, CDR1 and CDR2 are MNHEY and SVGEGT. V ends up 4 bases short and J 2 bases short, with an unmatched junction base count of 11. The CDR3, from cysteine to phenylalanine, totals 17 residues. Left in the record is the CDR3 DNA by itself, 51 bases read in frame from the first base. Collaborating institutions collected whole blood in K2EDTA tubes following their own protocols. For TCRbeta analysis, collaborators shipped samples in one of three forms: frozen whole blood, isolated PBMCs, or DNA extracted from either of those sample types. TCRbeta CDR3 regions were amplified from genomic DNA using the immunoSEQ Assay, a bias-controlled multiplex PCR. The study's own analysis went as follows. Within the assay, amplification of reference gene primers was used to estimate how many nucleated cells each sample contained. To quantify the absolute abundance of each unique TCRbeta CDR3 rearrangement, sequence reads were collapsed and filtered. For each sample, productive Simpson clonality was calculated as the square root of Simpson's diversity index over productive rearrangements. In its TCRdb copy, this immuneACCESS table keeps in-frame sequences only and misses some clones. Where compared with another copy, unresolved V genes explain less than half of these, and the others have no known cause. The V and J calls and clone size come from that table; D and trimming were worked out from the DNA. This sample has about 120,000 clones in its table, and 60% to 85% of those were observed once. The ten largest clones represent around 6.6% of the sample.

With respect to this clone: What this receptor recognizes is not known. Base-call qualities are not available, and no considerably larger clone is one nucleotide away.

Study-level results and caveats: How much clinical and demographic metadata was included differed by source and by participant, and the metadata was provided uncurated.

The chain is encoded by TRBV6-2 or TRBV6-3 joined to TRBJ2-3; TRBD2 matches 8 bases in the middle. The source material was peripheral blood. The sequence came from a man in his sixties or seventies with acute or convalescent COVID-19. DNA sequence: TGTGCCAGCAGTTCACAACCGTGGCGGGGGGACACAGATACGCAGTATTTT. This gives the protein CASSSQPWRGDTDTQYF.